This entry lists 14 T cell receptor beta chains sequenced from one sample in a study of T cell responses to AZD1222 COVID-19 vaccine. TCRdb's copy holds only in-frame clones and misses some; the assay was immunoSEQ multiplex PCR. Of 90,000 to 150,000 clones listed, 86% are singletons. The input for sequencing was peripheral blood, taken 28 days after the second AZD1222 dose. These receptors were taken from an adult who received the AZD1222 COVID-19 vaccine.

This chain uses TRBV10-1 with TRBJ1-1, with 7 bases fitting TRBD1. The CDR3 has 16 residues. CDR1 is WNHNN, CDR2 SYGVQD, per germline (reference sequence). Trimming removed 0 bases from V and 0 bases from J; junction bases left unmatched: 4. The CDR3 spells CASSESAGGMNTEAFF. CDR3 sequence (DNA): TGCGCCAGCAGTGAGTCAGCAGGGGGGATGAACACTGAAGCTTTCTTT.

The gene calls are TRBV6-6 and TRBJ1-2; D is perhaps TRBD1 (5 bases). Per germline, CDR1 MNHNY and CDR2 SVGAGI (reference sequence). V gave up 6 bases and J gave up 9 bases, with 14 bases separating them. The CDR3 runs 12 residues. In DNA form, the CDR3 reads TGTGCCAGCAGCCCGTTGGGGCAGAGCTACACCTTC. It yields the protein CASSPLGQSYTF.

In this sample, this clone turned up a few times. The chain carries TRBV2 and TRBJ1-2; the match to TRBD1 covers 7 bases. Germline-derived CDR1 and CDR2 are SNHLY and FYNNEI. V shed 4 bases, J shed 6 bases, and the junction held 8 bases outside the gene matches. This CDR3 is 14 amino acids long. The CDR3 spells CASSGQGMADGYTF. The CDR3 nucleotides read TGTGCCAGCAGTGGACAGGGTATGGCTGATGGCTACACCTTC.

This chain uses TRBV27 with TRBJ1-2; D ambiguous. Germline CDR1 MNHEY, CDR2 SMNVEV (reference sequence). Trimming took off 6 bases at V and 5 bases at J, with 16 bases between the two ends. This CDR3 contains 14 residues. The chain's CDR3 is CASSGQPRGYGYTF. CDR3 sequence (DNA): TGTGCCAGCAGCGGCCAGCCTAGAGGATATGGCTACACCTTC.

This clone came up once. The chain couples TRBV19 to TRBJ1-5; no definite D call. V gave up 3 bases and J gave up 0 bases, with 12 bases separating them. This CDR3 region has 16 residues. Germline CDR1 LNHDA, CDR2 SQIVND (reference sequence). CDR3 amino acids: CASSIGRIYSNQPQHF. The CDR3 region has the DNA TGTGCCAGTAGTATTGGACGGATCTATAGCAATCAGCCCCAGCATTTT.

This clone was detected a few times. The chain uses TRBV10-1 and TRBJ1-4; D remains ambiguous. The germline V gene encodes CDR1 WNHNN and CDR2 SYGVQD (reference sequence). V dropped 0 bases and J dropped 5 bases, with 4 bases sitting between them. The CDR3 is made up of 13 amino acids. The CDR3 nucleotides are TGCGCCAGCAGTGAGTCAGGGAATGAAAAACTGTTTTTT. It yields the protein CASSESGNEKLFF.

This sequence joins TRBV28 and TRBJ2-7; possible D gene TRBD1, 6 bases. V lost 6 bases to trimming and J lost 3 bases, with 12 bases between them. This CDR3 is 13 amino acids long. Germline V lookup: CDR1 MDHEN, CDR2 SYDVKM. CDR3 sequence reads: CASSPGQNYEQYF. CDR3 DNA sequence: TGTGCCAGCAGCCCGGGACAAAACTACGAGCAGTACTTC.

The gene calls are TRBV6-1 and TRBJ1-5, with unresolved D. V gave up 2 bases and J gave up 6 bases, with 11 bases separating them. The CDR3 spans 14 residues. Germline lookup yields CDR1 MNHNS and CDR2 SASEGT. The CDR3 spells CASSEMKVRQPQHF. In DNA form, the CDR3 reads TGTGCCAGCAGTGAAATGAAGGTTCGTCAGCCCCAGCATTTT.

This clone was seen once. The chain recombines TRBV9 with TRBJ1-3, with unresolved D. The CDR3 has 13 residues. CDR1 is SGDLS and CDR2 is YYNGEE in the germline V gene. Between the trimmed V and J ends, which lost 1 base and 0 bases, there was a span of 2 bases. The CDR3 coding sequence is TGTGCCAGCAGCGTAAACTCTGGAAACACCATATATTTT. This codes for CASSVNSGNTIYF.

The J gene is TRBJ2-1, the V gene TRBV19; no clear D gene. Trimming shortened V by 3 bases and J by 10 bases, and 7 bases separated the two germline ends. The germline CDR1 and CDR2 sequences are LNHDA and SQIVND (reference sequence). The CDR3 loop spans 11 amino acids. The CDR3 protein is CASSIREEQFF. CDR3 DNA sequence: TGTGCCAGTAGTATCAGAGAGGAGCAGTTCTTC.

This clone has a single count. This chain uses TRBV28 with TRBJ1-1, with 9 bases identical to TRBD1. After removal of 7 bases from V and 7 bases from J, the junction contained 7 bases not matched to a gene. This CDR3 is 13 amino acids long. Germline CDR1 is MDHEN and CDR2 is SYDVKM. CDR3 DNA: TGTGCCAGCACAGAACAGGGGGCTATTGAAGCTTTCTTT. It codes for CASTEQGAIEAFF. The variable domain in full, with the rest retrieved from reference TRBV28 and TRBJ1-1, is DVKVTQSSRYLVKRTGEKVFLECVQDMDHENMFWYRQDPGLGLRLIYFSYDVKMKEKGDIPEGYSVSREKKERFSLILESASTNQTSMYLCASTEQGAIEAFFGQGTRLTVV.

The CDR3 region is CASSRDLYNEQFF. The CDR3, as DNA: TGTGCCAGCTCCCGGGACTTGTACAATGAGCAGTTCTTC. V gene TRBV6-5 combines with J gene TRBJ2-1; possibly TRBD2 for D (6 bases). The V end lost 8 bases, the J end lost 4 bases, and 12 bases lay between the germline ends. The CDR3 consists of 13 residues. Germline V gene lookup returns CDR1 MNHEY and CDR2 SVGAGI.

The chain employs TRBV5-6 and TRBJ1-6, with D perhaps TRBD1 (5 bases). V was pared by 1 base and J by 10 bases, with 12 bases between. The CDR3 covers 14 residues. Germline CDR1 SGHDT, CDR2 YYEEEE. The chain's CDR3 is CASSLRQGGSPLHF. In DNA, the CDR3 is TGTGCCAGCAGCTTGCGCCAGGGAGGCTCACCCCTCCACTTT.

CDR3 sequence reads: CASSRTGGYGYTF. CDR3 DNA: TGTGCCAGCAGCCGGACAGGGGGCTATGGCTACACCTTC. This chain links TRBV3-1 (or the pseudogene TRBV3-2) with TRBJ1-2; 10 bases are shared with TRBD1. The CDR3 is 13 residues long. V lost 4 bases to trimming and J lost 4 bases; unmatched junction nucleotides: 0. Germline V gives CDR1 LGHDT, CDR2 YNNKEL (reference sequence).